The rows below give T cell receptor beta chains drawn from one sample of a study of T cell changes during pregnancy in multiple sclerosis. Assay used: immunoSEQ multiplex PCR; TCRdb lists only in-frame clones, some missing. The sample has more than 35,000 clones, about 94% seen once. Sequencing was performed on CD4+ T cells from peripheral blood mononuclear cells, taken in the second trimester of pregnancy. The receptor set was obtained from a female donor with multiple sclerosis, enrolled in a pregnancy study. CDR3s include the opening cysteine and the closing phenylalanine or tryptophan. Each record gives: J gene, D gene, V gene, CDR3 DNA, CDR3 protein. A D gene is named only where the DNA matches it firmly.

TRBJ1-5 TRBD1 TRBV7-8 TGTGCCAGCAGCCCTAACAGGGGGGATCAGCCCCAGCATTTT CASSPNRGDQPQHF
TRBJ1-1 NA TRBV5-1 TGCGCCAGCAGCTTGGTTGGGGGGTCGAACACTGAAGCTTTCTTT CASSLVGGSNTEAFF
TRBJ2-1 TRBD2 TRBV4-2 TGTGCCAGCAGCCAAGTTGCTAGCGGGGGGGGCTCCTACAATGAGCAGTTCTTC CASSQVASGGGSYNEQFF
TRBJ1-1 NA TRBV6-5 TGTGCCAGCACCACACAGGGTGGGAGAGCTTTCTTT CASTTQGGRAFF
TRBJ2-7 TRBD1 TRBV15 TGTGCCACCAGCGCCGGGACAGGGTCATACGAGCAGTACTTC CATSAGTGSYEQYF
TRBJ1-1 TRBD1 TRBV28 TGTGCCAGCAGTTCTTGGGACAGGTTGAACACTGAAGCTTTCTTT CASSSWDRLNTEAFF
TRBJ2-7 TRBD2 TRBV4-2 TGTGCCAGCAGCCAAGATCTCGGTGGAGCGGGAGTTACTTACGAGCAGTACTTC CASSQDLGGAGVTYEQYF
TRBJ2-1 TRBD2 TRBV2 TGTGCCAGCAGTGAAGCAAGAGGAGCGGGGGGGAGCAATGAGCAGTTCTTC CASSEARGAGGSNEQFF
TRBJ2-3 NA TRBV5-4 TGTGCCAGCAGCTTGTGGGCGCTTGCAGATACGCAGTATTTT CASSLWALADTQYF
TRBJ1-2 NA TRBV28 TGTGCCAGCAGTAACCGGCCAGGGAACTATGGCTACACCTTC CASSNRPGNYGYTF
TRBJ2-3 TRBD1 TRBV7-3 TGTGCCAGCAGCTTAACGGGACAGGGCACAGATACGCAGTATTTT CASSLTGQGTDTQYF
TRBJ2-7 TRBD2 TRBV5-1 TGCGCCAGCAGCTTGGATCTAGCGGGATGGGGAGGAGTCGAGCAGTACTTC CASSLDLAGWGGVEQYF
TRBJ2-3 TRBD1 TRBV10-1 TGCGCCACCCGGGACAGGGTCACAGATACGCAGTATTTT CATRDRVTDTQYF
TRBJ1-2 TRBD1 TRBV7-9 TGTGCCAGCAGCTTAGTGACAGGGAGCTATGGCTACACCTTC CASSLVTGSYGYTF
TRBJ2-7 NA TRBV18 TGTGCCAGCTCACCCGCCGCCAGTACCTACGAGCAGTACTTC CASSPAASTYEQYF
TRBJ2-3 NA TRBV29-1 TGCAGCGTTGAAGCCCCGAACCGGGATACGCAGTATTTT CSVEAPNRDTQYF
TRBJ2-1 NA TRBV2 TGTGCCAGCAGTGAACGGAGGGGGCGGAGGTTCTTC CASSERRGRRFF
TRBJ2-3 TRBD2 TRBV7-8 TGTGCCAGCAGCTCGCGGGACTATGGGGATACGCAGTATTTT CASSSRDYGDTQYF
TRBJ1-6 TRBD1 TRBV2 TGTGCCAGCAGAAGGGACAGGGGGGTAGGTAATTCACCCCTCCACTTT CASRRDRGVGNSPLHF
TRBJ2-1 NA TRBV7-2 TGTGCCAGCAGCTTAGATCTCAATGAGCAGTTCTTC CASSLDLNEQFF
TRBJ2-3 TRBD2 TRBV5-1 TGCGCCAGCAGCTCCCTACTTCTAGCGGGAACCAGCACAGATACGCAGTATTTT CASSSLLLAGTSTDTQYF
TRBJ2-7 NA TRBV10-2 TGCGCCAGCGGGATACAGGGAATCCACTTC CASGIQGIHF
TRBJ2-3 NA TRBV7-8 TGTGCCAGCAGCCGGGCTCGGGATCCCACAGATACGCAGTATTTT CASSRARDPTDTQYF
TRBJ2-4 NA TRBV5-1 TGCGCCAGCAGCTCGGGGATGGGTCAGGGGGCCAAAAACATTCAGTACTTC CASSSGMGQGAKNIQYF
TRBJ2-3 TRBD2 TRBV4-2 TGTGCCAGCAGCCAAGATCTGGGCGGGGGGGCGGATACGCAGTATTTT CASSQDLGGGADTQYF
TRBJ2-1 NA TRBV27 TGTGCCAGCAGTTCGGAACGGGGGATCTACAATGAGCAGTTCTTC CASSSERGIYNEQFF
TRBJ2-7 TRBD2 TRBV6-5 TGTGCCAGCAGCCTTGGACTAGGAGGAAGCGAGCAGTACTTC CASSLGLGGSEQYF
TRBJ1-2 TRBD1 TRBV5-5 TGTGCCAGCAGCCTAGCCTCGGGGACAGGGGGCGGCTACACCTTC CASSLASGTGGGYTF
TRBJ1-3 NA TRBV6-6 TGTGCCAGCAGTTACGGGGGGGGCCCGTCCGGAAACACCATATATTTT CASSYGGGPSGNTIYF
TRBJ1-2 NA TRBV19 TGTGCCAGTAGTCCCGGGAGACGCTATGGCTACACCTTC CASSPGRRYGYTF
TRBJ2-7 NA TRBV7-2 TGTGCCAGCAGCTTAGAGCCCCGCCACGAGCAGTACTTC CASSLEPRHEQYF
TRBJ2-3 TRBD2 TRBV10-3 TGTGCCGCCCGGGGCGGGAGGATGGATACGCAGTATTTT CAARGGRMDTQYF
TRBJ2-1 NA TRBV7-3 TGTGCCAGCAGCTTAGTGGGGGGGGCGGCTAACTACAATGAGCAGTTCTTC CASSLVGGAANYNEQFF
TRBJ1-5 TRBD1 TRBV18 TGTGCCAGCTCACCGACAGGGAGTCAGCCCCAGCATTTT CASSPTGSQPQHF
TRBJ1-2 NA TRBV18 TGTGCCAGCTCACCGGGAATCAACGGACAGAACTATGGCTACACCTTC CASSPGINGQNYGYTF
TRBJ2-1 TRBD2 TRBV5-1 TGCGCCAGCAGCTTGGAAGCGGGGTACTCCTACAATGAGCAGTTCTTC CASSLEAGYSYNEQFF
TRBJ2-7 NA TRBV6-5 TGTGCCAGCAGTACCGGAGCCGAGCAGTACTTC CASSTGAEQYF
TRBJ2-3 NA TRBV5-1 TGCGCCAGCAGCTTGGTTGTAGGGGTTACAGATACGCAGTATTTT CASSLVVGVTDTQYF
TRBJ1-4 NA TRBV5-1 TGCGCCAGCAGCTCTGGACAAGGGTTCGCAACTAATGAAAAACTGTTTTTT CASSSGQGFATNEKLFF
TRBJ2-2 TRBD2 TRBV9 TGTGCCAGCAGCGGCCGGGGGGATTGGACCGGGGAGCTGTTTTTT CASSGRGDWTGELFF
TRBJ1-1 NA TRBV11-2 TGTGCCAGCAGCTTGGGGCGGTTGAACACTGAAGCTTTCTTT CASSLGRLNTEAFF